The clone carrying this T cell receptor beta chain was observed a single time. The table came from immunoSEQ multiplex PCR; TCRdb's copy has only in-frame clones and leaves some out. The sample includes about 260,000 clones, 85% to 90% of them seen just once. Across roughly 25 US areas, participants ranged in age from roughly 18 to 95 years. In assigning cohorts, the study relied on participant-reported clinical history. The data were obtained in a study of blood T cell repertoires in COVID-19. The TCR originated in a woman in her twenties or thirties with acute COVID-19. The sequenced sample consisted of PBMCs or T cells enriched from blood (not recorded which).

DNA for the CDR3: TGTGCCACCAGCCTAGTACAAGAGGGTGACGAGCAGTACTTC. This sequence encodes CATSLVQEGDEQYF. The chain couples TRBV15 to TRBJ2-7; maybe TRBD2 (5 bases). The V end was cut by 5 bases, the J end by 5 bases, with 16 bases between. From germline, CDR1 is LNHNV and CDR2 YYDKDF (reference sequence). The CDR3 runs to 14 residues.